Described below is a single TCR beta chain sequence and its context. A clone one base away is much larger, so this may be a read error. Other DNA sequences in this sample translate to the same CDR3. Data came from immunoSEQ multiplex PCR; TCRdb stores just in-frame clones and leaves some out. The table lists 1.5 million to 2.5 million clones, just under 95% of them singletons, with 0.9% to 1.5% in the top ten. Trimming left V 1 base short and J 2 bases short, with 6 bases between. Germline V gives CDR1 SEHNR, CDR2 FQNEAQ (reference sequence). The CDR3 length is 13 residues. The source of the sample is a study of shared clonotypes between healthy human individuals. Naive CD8 isolation took CD45RO-negative cells positively selected for CCR7 and excluded terminally differentiated effector memory CD45RA+ cells.

Sequenced: naive CD8+ T cells sorted from blood. The clonotype was recovered from a man in his late teens or twenties in good health. The chain is built from TRBV7-9 and TRBJ2-7; D gene ambiguous. CDR3 in DNA: TGTGCCAGCAGCTTAGACAGCACCTACGAGCAGTACTTC. It translates to CASSLDSTYEQYF.